This passage covers 18 T cell receptor beta chains from one sample sequenced in a study of T cell repertoires in aging, cancer and after chemotherapy (dated by TCRdb to between 2017 and 2020). TCR beta rearrangements were amplified from genomic DNA extracted from peripheral blood rather than from sorted cells or RNA. The data were produced on an Illumina MiSeq. Using a mixed TRB-A/B primer pool, multiplex touch-down PCR amplified rearranged TRB sequences covering the V, D and J segments. Using fastp at Q25 and MiXCR, TCRdb reprocessed the public reads and kept productive beta chains. Under each unique CDR3 protein, matching rows form one entry showing the most common genes and DNA. The sample table records just over 4,500 distinct CDR3 sequences; 21% of these occur just once. Roughly 14% of the sample is taken by the ten largest. The material sequenced was blood. These receptors were collected from a human donor with a blood cancer.

The V call is TRBV10-2, the J call TRBJ2-1, with 7 bases matching TRBD2. This CDR3 region has 18 residues. Losses at the gene ends were 3 bases for V and 5 bases for J; bases not matched to a gene: 16. CDR1 is WSHSY, CDR2 SAAADI, per germline. The DNA of the CDR3 is TGCGCCAGCAGTGAATACGGTCAGGTAGGACTAGGCCACAATGAGCAGTTCTTC. Amino acids: CASSEYGQVGLGHNEQFF.

As regards this clonotype: Given a much more abundant clone one base away, this may be a read error. V usage is TRBV7-6 and J usage is TRBJ2-7; D is perhaps TRBD2 (6 bases). The CDR3 contains 14 residues. Germline V CDR1 and CDR2: SGHVS, FNYEAQ. The DNA of the CDR3 is TGTGCCAGCAGCTTAGGGAGGGCTGGCTACCAGCAGTACTTC. Translation: CASSLGRAGYQQYF.

Judged by abundance, this clonotype is medium-sized (0.01 to 0.1%). The V call is TRBV12-3 or TRBV12-4, the J call TRBJ2-3; D is unresolved. The V end lost 3 bases, the J end lost 5 bases, and 3 bases lay between the germline ends. This CDR3 has 11 residues. CDR3 amino acids: CASSLLDTQYF. For the CDR3, the DNA is TGTGCCAGCAGTTTGTTAGATACGCAGTATTTT.

This clonotype qualifies as medium-sized. The chain joins TRBV12-3 or TRBV12-4 to TRBJ2-3; D might be TRBD2 (6 bases). The germline V and J ends were trimmed by 6 bases and 0 bases, with 13 bases remaining between them. The CDR3 is 15 residues long. The CDR3 nucleotides read TGTGCCAGCAGAGGACGGGGGACTAGCACAGATACGCAGTATTTT. Amino acids: CASRGRGTSTDTQYF.

This clonotype is medium-sized in the sample. The chain is built from TRBV5-6 and TRBJ2-4, with 8 nucleotides matching TRBD1. V trimming: 0 bases; J trimming: 8 bases; junction bases outside the gene matches: 4. The CDR3 length is 14 residues. Looked up from germline, CDR1 is SGHDT and CDR2 is YYEEEE. The CDR3 reads CASSLANRGDIQYF. In nucleotides, the CDR3 is TGTGCCAGCAGCTTGGCCAACAGGGGGGACATTCAGTACTTC.

This clonotype has more than one count but fewer than ten. The chain joins TRBV27 to TRBJ1-1; D not certain. The germline V gene encodes CDR1 MNHEY and CDR2 SMNVEV (reference sequence). Between the trimmed V and J ends, which lost 0 bases and 0 bases, there was a span of 11 bases. The CDR3 has 16 residues. The CDR3 DNA reads as TGTGCCAGCAGTTTATCCCGTTTTGGTATGAACACTGAAGCTTTCTTT. The encoded protein is CASSLSRFGMNTEAFF.

The rearrangement links TRBV4-3 to TRBJ2-1, with 10 nucleotides matching TRBD1. CDR3 length: 15 residues. CDR1 and CDR2 from the germline V gene are LGHNA and YSLEER. Trimming removed 2 bases from V and 5 bases from J; junction bases left unmatched: 3. The CDR3 coding sequence is TGCGCCAGCAGCCAATTCGGACAGGGGGACAATGAGCAGTTCTTC. This gives the protein CASSQFGQGDNEQFF.

This clonotype is medium-sized within its sample. V and J are TRBV19 and TRBJ2-1; 11 nucleotides agree with TRBD2. The CDR3 length is 15 residues. With V trimmed by 4 bases and J by 4 bases, 3 bases remained unmatched. The germline CDR1 and CDR2 sequences are LNHDA and SQIVND (reference sequence). This CDR3 is CASSTIAGGYNEQFF. DNA for the CDR3: TGTGCCAGTAGTACCATAGCGGGGGGGTACAATGAGCAGTTCTTC.

The chain employs TRBV6-6 and TRBJ1-2; D may be TRBD1 (5 bases). Trimming took off 2 bases at V and 7 bases at J, with 17 bases between the two ends. CDR1 is MNHNY, CDR2 SVGAGI, per germline (reference sequence). The CDR3 is 15 residues long. The CDR3 loop is CASSYPVGDASGYTF. CDR3 DNA: TGTGCCAGCAGTTACCCCGTGGGGGACGCTAGTGGCTACACCTTC.

The chain links TRBV20-1 to TRBJ2-7; D is unclear. The CDR3 is 11 residues long. With 4 bases removed from V and 1 base from J, the gap between germline ends came to 5 bases. CDR1 is DFQATT and CDR2 is SNEGSKA in the germline V gene (reference sequence). The CDR3: CSAMVSYEQYF. DNA for the CDR3: TGCAGTGCTATGGTGTCCTACGAGCAGTACTTC.

This clonotype is labeled medium-sized (0.01 to 0.1%). V usage is TRBV7-6 and J usage is TRBJ2-2; 7 bases line up with TRBD1. The V gene end was trimmed by 4 bases and the J gene end by 0 bases; junction bases not matched to a gene: 5. This CDR3 comprises 16 residues. CDR1 SGHVS and CDR2 FNYEAQ come from the germline V gene. The CDR3: CASSSLGGPNTGELFF. CDR3 sequence (DNA): TGTGCCAGCAGCTCCTTAGGGGGCCCGAACACCGGGGAGCTGTTTTTT.

This clonotype counts as medium-sized. The chain carries TRBV20-1 and TRBJ2-1, with 9 positions matching TRBD1. The CDR3 is made up of 11 amino acids. V was pared by 6 bases and J by 15 bases, with 9 bases of the junction left unmatched. The germline V gene encodes CDR1 DFQATT and CDR2 SNEGSKA (reference sequence). CDR3 DNA sequence: TGCAGTGCGGCCCAGGGACAGGGATCGTTCTTC. It codes for CSAAQGQGSFF.

This clonotype occurred a few times. V gene TRBV7-3 combines with J gene TRBJ2-2; D not resolved. The V gene lost 5 bases and the J gene lost 4 bases, with 14 bases spanning the gap. CDR1 SGHTA and CDR2 FQGTGA come from the germline V gene. The CDR3 covers 15 residues. The CDR3 loop is CASSPPGLGTGELFF. Written as DNA, the CDR3 is TGTGCCAGCAGCCCCCCCGGGTTGGGCACCGGGGAGCTGTTTTTT.

The chain has TRBV4-2 and TRBJ2-5; D is undetermined. The germline gives CDR1 LGHNA, CDR2 YNFKEQ. The CDR3 is 13 residues long. V lost 1 base and J 4 bases, leaving 7 bases between the germline ends. The CDR3 bases are TGTGCCAGCAGCCAAGTAACCCGAGAGACCCAGTACTTC. This translates into CASSQVTRETQYF.

This clonotype was counted between two and nine times. J is TRBJ2-7 and V is TRBV10-2; 7 positions agree with TRBD1. The CDR3 consists of 13 residues. The V segment lost 6 bases and the J segment 2 bases; nucleotides outside the gene matches: 4. CDR1 and CDR2 (germline): WSHSY, SAAADI. The DNA of the CDR3 is TGCGCCAGCAGCCTGGACAGGACCTACGAGCAGTACTTC. It specifies CASSLDRTYEQYF.

By share, this clonotype ranks as large. This sequence joins TRBV29-1 and TRBJ2-1, with TRBD2 identical over 14 bases. V gave up 8 bases and J gave up 7 bases; unmatched junction bases: 13. Germline V CDR1 and CDR2: SQVTM, ANQGSEA. CDR3 length: 16 amino acids. CDR3 amino acids: CSSRSTSGGARNEQFF. DNA of the CDR3: TGCAGCAGTCGGTCGACTAGCGGGGGGGCTAGGAATGAGCAGTTCTTC.

This clonotype was recorded a few times. The V gene is TRBV5-1, the J gene TRBJ1-2; D might be TRBD1 (5 bases). The CDR3 totals 13 residues. Germline V gives CDR1 SGHRS, CDR2 YFSETQ. V lost 4 bases, J lost 7 bases, and 14 bases lay in between. This CDR3 is CASSGDGIGGYTF. CDR3 DNA: TGCGCCAGCAGCGGGGACGGTATAGGTGGCTACACCTTC.

The rearrangement links TRBV6-5 to TRBJ1-1; a weak D match, TRBD1 (5 bases). V was pared by 6 bases and J by 4 bases, with 9 bases between. The V gene's germline CDR1 is MNHEY and CDR2 SVGAGI. The CDR3 sequence is 12 residues long. The CDR3: CASRGGATEAFF. The CDR3 DNA reads TGTGCCAGCAGAGGCGGGGCCACTGAAGCTTTCTTT.